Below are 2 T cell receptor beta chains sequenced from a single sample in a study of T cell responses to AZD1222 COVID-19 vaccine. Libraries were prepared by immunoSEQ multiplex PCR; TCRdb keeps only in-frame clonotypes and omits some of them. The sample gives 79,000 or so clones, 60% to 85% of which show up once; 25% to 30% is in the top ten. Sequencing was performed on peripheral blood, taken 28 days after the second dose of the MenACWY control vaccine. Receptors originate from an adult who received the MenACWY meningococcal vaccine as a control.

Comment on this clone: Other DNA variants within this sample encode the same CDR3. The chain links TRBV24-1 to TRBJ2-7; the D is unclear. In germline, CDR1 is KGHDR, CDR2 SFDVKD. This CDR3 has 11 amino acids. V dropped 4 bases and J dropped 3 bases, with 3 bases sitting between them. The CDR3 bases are TGTGCCACCAGTGACGGCTACGAGCAGTACTTC. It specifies CATSDGYEQYF.

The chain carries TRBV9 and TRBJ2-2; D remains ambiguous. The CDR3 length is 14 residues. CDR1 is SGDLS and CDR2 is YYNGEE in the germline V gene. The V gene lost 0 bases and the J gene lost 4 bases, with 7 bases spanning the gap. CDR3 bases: TGTGCCAGCAGCGTAGAAGTGGGCACCGGGGAGCTGTTTTTT. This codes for CASSVEVGTGELFF.